The 23 T cell receptor beta chains reported below all come from one sample, sequenced in a study of early T cells in non-severe SARS-CoV-2 infection. TCRdb independently ran MiXCR on the 5' RACE reads; one entry per CDR3 protein. The sample lists about 27,000 distinct CDR3 sequences, 2.9% occurring once. The sample comprised whole blood. These receptors were collected from an adult who was a healthcare worker with PCR-confirmed SARS-CoV-2 infection or an uninfected control (not recorded which).

This clonotype showed up many times. The chain employs TRBV7-2 and TRBJ1-6; the D is unclear. V lost 3 bases to trimming and J lost 5 bases, with 5 bases between them. Per the germline V gene, CDR1 is SGHTA and CDR2 is FQGNSA. The CDR3 contains 13 residues. The CDR3 is CASSFPNNSPLHF. The CDR3 DNA reads TGTGCCAGCAGCTTCCCGAATAATTCACCCCTCCACTTT.

This clonotype was seen many times. This chain joins TRBV5-1 and TRBJ2-1; 8 nucleotides line up with TRBD2. The germline V gene encodes CDR1 SGHRS and CDR2 YFSETQ. This CDR3 has 15 residues. V lost 5 bases, J lost 8 bases, and 12 bases stayed unmatched. CDR3 DNA: TGCGCCAGCAGGAGGATCGGGGGGGCCGAGGATGAGCAGTTCTTC. As protein: CASRRIGGAEDEQFF.

In its sample, this clonotype was seen many times. V is TRBV6-9 and J is TRBJ2-7; no firm D call. This CDR3 is 13 amino acids long. Deletions cut 6 bases from V and 6 bases from J, with 15 bases between. The germline V gene has CDR1 MNHGY and CDR2 SVAAGI. The CDR3 DNA is TGTGCCAGCAGCTCTGCCCTCCGGGCCGAGCAGTACGTC. Translated, it gives CASSSALRAEQYV.

This clonotype has a count of ten or more. The gene calls are TRBV6-5 and TRBJ1-2; the D is unclear. Trimming stripped 8 bases from V and 8 bases from J, with 18 bases between. Germline-derived CDR1 and CDR2 are MNHEY and SVGAGI. The CDR3 totals 13 residues. In DNA, the CDR3 is TGTGCCAGCCGAGCAAAAAAGGACGCGGGCTACACCTTC. Amino acids: CASRAKKDAGYTF.

In its sample, this clonotype was seen many times. The chain joins TRBV20-1 to TRBJ2-1; TRBD2 is a possible D gene (5 bases). Germline V gene lookup returns CDR1 DFQATT and CDR2 SNEGSKA (reference sequence). V dropped 5 bases and J dropped 2 bases, with 22 bases sitting between them. This CDR3 spans 17 amino acids. The DNA for the CDR3 is TGCAGTGCTTCCCGAATACCAAAAGCGGTCCCCTACAATGAGCAGTTCTTC. Protein product: CSASRIPKAVPYNEQFF.

In its sample, this clonotype was seen many times. V usage is TRBV10-3 and J usage is TRBJ2-7; D gene unclear. Germline values: CDR1 ENHRY, CDR2 SYGVKD. The CDR3 length is 15 residues. Trimming took 0 bases from V and 7 from J, leaving 16 bases between them. CDR3 residues: CAISESGPPVGEQYV. The CDR3 DNA follows: TGTGCCATCAGTGAGTCCGGGCCTCCGGTGGGAGAGCAGTACGTC.

This clonotype was counted ten times or more. CDR3 in DNA: TGTGCCAGCAGCCAAGAGCCAGGGGTGAACTATGGCTACACCTTC. This encodes CASSQEPGVNYGYTF. The chain employs TRBV3-2 and TRBJ1-2; whether TRBD1, the table's D call, matches the DNA was not checked. TRBV3-2 is a listed pseudogene. This CDR3 spans 15 amino acids.

In this sample, this clonotype turned up many times. The genes are TRBV6-5 and TRBJ2-1; TRBD2 matches 8 bases. Germline V gene sequence: CDR1 MNHEY, CDR2 SVGAGI. Trimming at V came to 6 bases and at J to 1 base, leaving 5 bases not matched to a gene. The CDR3 loop spans 15 amino acids. CDR3 nucleotides: TGTGCCAGCAGCCGGGGGGGCCTATCCTACAATGAGCAGTTCTTC. Residues: CASSRGGLSYNEQFF.

This clonotype was recorded many times. The rearrangement links TRBV30 to TRBJ2-2; TRBD1 matches at 7 bases. Germline-derived CDR1 and CDR2 are GTSNPN and SVGIG (reference sequence). The trim removed 0 bases at V and 7 bases at J, leaving 2 bases unmatched. The CDR3 is 13 residues long. The CDR3 DNA reads as TGTGCCTGGAGTGTAGGGGGCCACGGGGAGCTGTTTTTT. Amino acid sequence: CAWSVGGHGELFF.

This clonotype was observed at least ten times. This rearrangement joins TRBV7-8 to TRBJ2-7, with TRBD1 matching over 9 bases. The J segment lost 3 bases and the V segment lost 5 bases, leaving 5 bases of the junction unmatched. The CDR3 is 14 residues long. Germline CDR1 reads SGHVS; CDR2 reads FQNEAQ. The chain's CDR3 is CASSLDRGSYEQYV. The CDR3 nucleotides read TGTGCCAGCAGCCTCGACAGGGGGAGCTACGAGCAGTACGTC.

This clonotype has at least ten counts. The V and J genes are TRBV4-1 and TRBJ2-3; D gene unclear. Trimming left V 3 bases short and J 0 bases short, with 10 bases between. The CDR3 is 15 amino acids. Looked up from germline, CDR1 is MGHRA and CDR2 is YSYEKL. As DNA, the CDR3 is TGCGCCAGCAGCCACCAGATTTCTAGCACAGATACGCAGTATTTT. Translating it yields CASSHQISSTDTQYF.

This clonotype was seen at least ten times. V usage is TRBV12-3 or TRBV12-4 and J usage is TRBJ2-3; D remains unclear. Between the trimmed V and J ends, which lost 3 bases and 1 base, there was a span of 11 bases. The CDR3 is made up of 15 amino acids. CDR3: CASSFSRRGTDTQYF. The DNA for the CDR3 is TGTGCCAGCAGTTTTAGCCGCCGTGGCACAGATACGCAGTATTTT.

This clonotype was seen ten or more times. J is TRBJ1-1 and V is TRBV10-3; unclear D gene. CDR3 size: 13 residues. With 2 bases removed from V and 1 base from J, the gap between germline ends came to 5 bases. Germline CDR1 and CDR2: ENHRY and SYGVKD. In nucleotides, the CDR3 is TGTGCCATCAGTGAGGCAGGGAACACTGAAGCTTTCTTT. Amino acids: CAISEAGNTEAFF.

This clonotype was found many times. V usage is TRBV30 and J usage is TRBJ1-5; maybe TRBD1 (5 bases). Trimming took off 0 bases at V and 4 bases at J, with 7 bases between the two ends. The CDR3 extends over 13 amino acids. CDR1 is GTSNPN, CDR2 SVGIG, per germline (reference sequence). The CDR3 loop reads CAWSVTENQPQHF. The CDR3 bases are TGTGCCTGGAGTGTGACAGAGAATCAGCCCCAGCATTTT.

This clonotype appeared many times. This rearrangement joins TRBV2 to TRBJ2-1, with D possibly matching TRBD1 (5 bases). Per germline, CDR1 SNHLY and CDR2 FYNNEI. CDR3 length equals 11 residues. V was clipped by 4 bases and J by 9 bases, with 7 bases between them. CDR3 sequence (DNA): TGTGCCAGCAGTGCAGGGTTTGAGCAGTTCTTC. Protein: CASSAGFEQFF.

This clonotype was counted many times. The chain carries TRBV7-3 and TRBJ2-5; D is tentatively TRBD1 or TRBD2 (5 bases each). The V end was cut by 4 bases, the J end by 5 bases, with 11 bases between. The germline CDR1 and CDR2 sequences are SGHTA and FQGTGA. The CDR3 has 13 residues. The CDR3 loop is CASSSGTRETQYF. Written as DNA, the CDR3 is TGTGCCAGCAGCTCCGGGACGCGGGAGACCCAGTACTTC. The entire variable domain, with the rest obtained from reference TRBV7-3 and TRBJ2-5, is as follows: GAGVSQTPSNKVTEKGKYVELRCDPISGHTALYWYRQSLGQGPEFLIYFQGTGAADDSGLPNDRFFAVRPEGSVSTLKIQRTERGDSAVYLCASSSGTRETQYFGPGTRLLVL.

This clonotype occurred many times. The chain has TRBV7-2 and TRBJ1-1; 8 bases align to TRBD1. With 3 bases clipped from V and 0 bases from J, the junction kept 0 bases outside the gene matches. This CDR3 is built from 14 residues. The germline gives CDR1 SGHTA, CDR2 FQGNSA. The CDR3 loop is CASSLTGVNTEAFF. Here the CDR3 DNA reads TGTGCCAGCAGCTTGACAGGGGTGAACACTGAAGCTTTCTTT.

This clonotype was detected ten times or more. This chain links TRBV11-2 with TRBJ2-7, with TRBD1 matching over 7 bases. Germline V gene data show CDR1 as SGHAT and CDR2 as FQNNGV. The CDR3 runs 14 residues. After removal of 5 bases from V and 4 bases from J, the junction contained 8 bases not matched to a gene. Here the CDR3 reads CASSLNRGRYEQYV. The CDR3 DNA reads TGTGCCAGCAGCCTTAACAGGGGAAGGTACGAGCAGTACGTC.

This clonotype came up many times. This sequence joins TRBV3-1 and TRBJ2-5; unclear D gene. Germline values: CDR1 LGHDT, CDR2 YNNKEL (reference sequence). V lost 1 base, J lost 5 bases, and 14 bases lay in between. There are 15 residues in the CDR3. The CDR3 DNA is TGTGCCAGCAGCCAAGGGGTCGGACGTGGTGAGACCCAGTACTTC. Amino acid sequence: CASSQGVGRGETQYF.

This clonotype is termed medium-sized. The CDR3 DNA is TGTGCCAGCAGCTTACAGGGGAACACTGAAGCTTTCTTT. Translated, it gives CASSLQGNTEAFF. The chain has TRBV7-9 and TRBJ1-1; maybe TRBD1 (5 bases). The CDR3 extends over 13 amino acids. V lost 2 bases, J lost 1 base, and 5 bases lay in between. Germline loops: CDR1 SEHNR, CDR2 FQNEAQ (reference sequence).

This clonotype was recorded at least ten times. The chain combines TRBV7-3 with TRBJ2-5, with 8 bases identical to TRBD2. This CDR3 has 14 amino acids. Per the germline V gene, CDR1 is SGHTA and CDR2 is FQGTGA. With V trimmed by 1 base and J by 9 bases, 7 bases remained unmatched. This chain's CDR3 is CASSLSGGTLAQYF. In DNA form, the CDR3 reads TGTGCCAGCAGCTTAAGCGGGGGGACCTTGGCCCAGTACTTC. Using reference TRBV7-3 and TRBJ2-5 for the parts outside the CDR3, the full variable domain is GAGVSQTPSNKVTEKGKYVELRCDPISGHTALYWYRQSLGQGPEFLIYFQGTGAADDSGLPNDRFFAVRPEGSVSTLKIQRTERGDSAVYLCASSLSGGTLAQYFGPGTRLLVL.

This clonotype was found many times. This chain connects TRBV4-2 to TRBJ2-3; tentative D call: TRBD2 (7 bases). With 1 base removed from V and 5 bases from J, the gap between germline ends came to 22 bases. Germline V gene sequence: CDR1 LGHNA, CDR2 YNFKEQ. The CDR3 spans 18 residues. CDR3 residues: CASSQGSAGAQILDTQYF. The CDR3 coding sequence is TGTGCCAGCAGCCAAGGGTCGGCGGGGGCCCAGATTTTAGATACGCAGTATTTT.

The V and J genes are TRBV4-1 and TRBJ1-5, with a possible D match to TRBD1 (5 bases). V lost 1 base and J 3 bases, leaving 10 bases between the germline ends. CDR3 length: 15 residues. Germline V gene lookup returns CDR1 MGHRA and CDR2 YSYEKL. CDR3 nucleotide sequence: TGCGCCAGCAGCCAAGGGGGACTGAACAATCAGCCCCAGCATTTT. Amino acids: CASSQGGLNNQPQHF.